This T cell receptor beta chain appears in the sequencing data of a study of control samples from healthy donors and cancer patients. Germline CDR1 MNHEY, CDR2 SVGAGI. The V and J ends lost 6 bases and 4 bases, in that order; junction bases with no gene match: 8. The CDR3 length is 15 residues. The protocol was immunoSEQ multiplex PCR, while the TCRdb copy is restricted to in-frame clones and leaves out a portion. The sample lists about 84,000 clones; approximately 82% were seen once. This TCR was recovered from a man aged 60 to 69 with head and neck cancer. The sequencing sample was made of PBMCs. The gene calls are TRBV6-5 and TRBJ2-3; 9 bases agree with TRBD2. CDR3 DNA: TGTGCCAGCAGAAGGGCGGGAGGGCCGTCAGATACGCAGTATTTT. It encodes CASRRAGGPSDTQYF.